This T cell receptor (beta chain) stems from a study of regulatory T cells in long-lasting Graves disease (dated by TCRdb to the early 2020s). For the study in its entirety: Newly diagnosed Graves' disease patients had taken antithyroid drugs for less than 3 months. Persistent Graves' disease patients were compared with newly diagnosed Graves' disease patients by peripheral blood TCR sequencing and RNA sequencing. The study was registered as a clinical trial and conducted in China. A total of 35 or so samples were covered by TCR sequencing, comprising 13 persistent and 20 or so newly diagnosed Graves' disease patients. The research as a whole found: A larger number of public clonotypes was shared among persistent patients (2,741) than among newly diagnosed patients (roughly 970). Preferential use of TRBV28, TRBJ1-2 and TRBJ2-5 was observed in persistent disease, whereas TRBV20-1 and TRBJ2-1 were favored in newly diagnosed disease. Sequencing and analysis were restricted to the TCR beta chain. The small sample size was acknowledged by the authors as a limitation that may reduce accuracy. Compared with newly diagnosed patients, patients with persistent Graves' disease had lower TCR Shannon entropy and fewer highly expanded clones, which suggests clonal expansion. Only peripheral blood was studied, because thyroid tissue, the primary lesion, was inaccessible.

This clonotype was seen many times. Its antigen is not yet known. There are no base qualities to consult, and no much larger clone falls within one base. The V end loses 9 bases and the J end loses 8 bases, and a stretch of 13 bases separates them. CDR1 LNHDA and CDR2 SQIVND are derived from the germline V gene (reference sequence). There are 11 amino acids in the CDR3, from cysteine to phenylalanine inclusive. This entry keeps only the CDR3 DNA: 33 bases, framed from base 1. To prepare the library, multiplex PCR was applied. The sequencer listed for this sample is Illumina HiSeq 4000. TCR beta libraries were built with iRepertoire HTBI primers and Arm-PCR amplification of CDR3 regions. Before sequencing, the PCR products underwent gel purification. As for the authors' bioinformatics: A total of under 80 TRBV and 14 TRBJ segments were identified across samples and were used for gene usage analysis of CDR3 amino acid clonotypes. COPE and FqMerger were used to merge filtered high-quality paired reads into contigs. BLAST was used to align contigs to the IMGT TRBV, TRBD and TRBJ reference genes, and CDR3 was defined following IMGT. Any clonotype with a frequency above 0.1% was classified as a highly expanded clone. Repertoire diversity was measured by Shannon entropy, and V-J evenness by the Gini coefficient. Clonotypes shared by more than one individual were considered public. Clones were called with MiXCR by TCRdb after fastp trimmed the public reads at Q25, and only in-frame beta chains were retained. Identical CDR3 proteins give one entry, which carries the most common genes and DNA. These V and J calls originate from TCRdb's pipeline instead of the authors' own analysis. The sample table contains 600,000 to 650,000 distinct CDR3 sequences; only one count was recorded for less than 20% of them. Of the sample, 18% falls within the top ten clones.

The time point label of this sample denotes: newly diagnosed GD, antithyroid drugs for less than 3 months. For both TCR sequencing and RNA sequencing, RNA was extracted from PBMCs in TRIzol. Graves' disease was diagnosed according to American Thyroid Association guidelines. The patients came from an endocrinology department in Xi'an, China. From each patient, about 9.7 milliliters of peripheral blood was collected into an EDTA anticoagulant tube. PBMCs were isolated by Ficoll Paque Plus density gradient separation without further T cell sorting. RNA quality was checked with an Agilent 2100 Bioanalyzer and agarose gel, and concentration with a NanoDrop 2000. The sample was also reused in another study, on T cells in Graves' hyperthyroidism and ophthalmopathy. The second publication reports: Graves' hyperthyroidism was defined as stable when no progression to ophthalmopathy occurred over 18 months of follow-up. Hyperthyroidism patients were newly diagnosed, had a disease duration of under 2 months, and were aged 18 to 65 years. Exclusion was applied to patients with uncontrolled infections, other autoimmune diseases, pregnancy or lactation. Clinical symptoms, serum thyroxine and TRAb, thyroid ultrasound, and orbital computed tomography formed the basis for the diagnoses. For the first round of RT-PCR on the TCR CDR3, the HTBI primer set was used together with the Qiagen OneStep RT-PCR kit. Blood samples also contained most of the expanded thyroid clonotypes (frequency above 0.001), which suggests that blood repertoires may reflect thyroid immune responses. Ophthalmopathy was separated from stable hyperthyroidism by a 13 V-J signature model, with around 90% sensitivity and roughly 81% specificity obtained in cross-validation and 80%/75% obtained in testing. In validation, progression to ophthalmopathy was predicted by the model with approximately 67% sensitivity and roughly 76% specificity, a median of approximately 6.5 months before onset. To identify distinguishing TCR V-J signatures, a discovery cohort of 90 to 100 patients was used, comprising some 45 with Graves' ophthalmopathy and some 60 with stable Graves' hyperthyroidism. An independent validation cohort of fewer than 20 hyperthyroidism patients and some 15 patients who later progressed to ophthalmopathy tested prospective prediction of ophthalmopathy. The roughly 99 discovery patients were divided at random into training and test sets in a 7:3 ratio. Thyroid tissue and blood T-cell repertoires from six Graves' hyperthyroidism patients were also compared in the study. After blood sampling, hyperthyroidism patients were treated with methimazole at a starting dose of 30 mg daily, and ophthalmopathy patients were treated with high-dose intravenous methylprednisolone. Libraries were constructed in a second round of multiplex PCR, after which size selection and purification were performed. Libraries were sequenced paired-end with 100 bp reads on an Illumina HiSeq2000. Raw data were processed with SOAPnuke, discarding reads with adapters, uncalled bases, mean Phred below 15, or no exact constant-primer or identifier match. High-quality paired reads were merged using COPE v1.2.5, and each unique nucleotide sequence was defined as a clonotype. Clonotypes were aligned to IMGT TRBV, TRBD and TRBJ reference segments using MiTCR v1.1. The analysis was restricted to V-J combinations with a frequency above 0.0001, which together covered 99.2% of the repertoires. A TCS score was defined as the ratio of F50 (clonal expansion) to E x V (chaos), with BLOSUM62-based TCRdist applied between CDR3 peptides within each V-J. Welch's t-statistics and random forest reduced around 520 V-J features to 13, which were used in a naive Bayes classifier (R e1071). Sample size was not statistically predetermined, and investigators were not blinded to group allocation. The paper describes TCR Vbeta CDR3 sequencing of 135 peripheral blood samples, made up of 40 to 45 ophthalmopathy patients, around 78 hyperthyroidism patients and around 17 progressor patients.

This receptor was taken from a woman in her twenties or thirties with Graves disease. Donor details come from another sample of the same person, matched by shared clones. The chain employs TRBV19 and TRBJ1-1; the D segment cannot be called with confidence. Sequenced material: peripheral blood mononuclear cells (PBMCs), taken at new diagnosis, from a patient treated with antithyroid drugs. This receptor has the CDR3 CASRDSREAFF. The nucleotides are TGTGCCAGCCGAGACTCAAGGGAAGCTTTCTTT.